Each of the 2 T cell receptor beta chains below was sequenced from the same sample in a study of T cell changes during pregnancy in multiple sclerosis. Here immunoSEQ multiplex PCR was the method, and the copy in TCRdb shows in-frame clones only, minus some. This sample has approximately 93,000 clones; less than 95% occur once, and the top ten carry under 0.95%. This sample comprised peripheral blood, obtained before pregnancy. Receptor source: a female donor with multiple sclerosis, enrolled in a pregnancy study.

The chain joins TRBV7-9 to TRBJ2-4; D may be TRBD2 (6 bases). The V end lost 3 bases, the J end lost 5 bases, and 8 bases lay between the germline ends. Germline V lookup: CDR1 SEHNR, CDR2 FQNEAQ (reference sequence). The CDR3 contains 13 residues. The CDR3 DNA reads as TGTGCCAGCAGCTTCCCGGGAGAAAACATTCAGTACTTC. Protein sequence: CASSFPGENIQYF.

This clone was observed a single time. J is TRBJ1-1 and V is TRBV19, with D possibly being TRBD1 (6 bases). Trimming removed 7 bases from V and 1 base from J, with 13 bases in between. Germline loops: CDR1 LNHDA, CDR2 SQIVND (reference sequence). The CDR3 has 14 amino acids. CDR3: CASTPGQRNTEAFF. CDR3 DNA: TGTGCCAGTACCCCGGGACAAAGGAACACTGAAGCTTTCTTT. The full variable domain, in which reference TRBV19 and TRBJ1-1 provide the parts outside the CDR3, is DGGITQSPKYLFRKEGQNVTLSCEQNLNHDAMYWYRQDPGQGLRLIYYSQIVNDFQKGDIAEGYSVSREKKESFPLTVTSAQKNPTAFYLCASTPGQRNTEAFFGQGTRLTVV.